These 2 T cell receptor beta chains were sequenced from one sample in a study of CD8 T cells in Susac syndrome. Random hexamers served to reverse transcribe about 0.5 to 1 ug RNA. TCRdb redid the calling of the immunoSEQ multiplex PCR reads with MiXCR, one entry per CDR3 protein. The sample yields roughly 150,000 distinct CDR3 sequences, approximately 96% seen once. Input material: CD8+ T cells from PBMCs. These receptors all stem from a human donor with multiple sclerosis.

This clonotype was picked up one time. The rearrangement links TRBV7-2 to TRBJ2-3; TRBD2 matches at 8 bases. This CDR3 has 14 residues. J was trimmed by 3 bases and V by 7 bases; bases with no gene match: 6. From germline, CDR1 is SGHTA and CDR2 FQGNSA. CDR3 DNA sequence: TGTGCCAGCATTAGCGGGGAGGGGACAGATACGCAGTATTTT. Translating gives CASISGEGTDTQYF.

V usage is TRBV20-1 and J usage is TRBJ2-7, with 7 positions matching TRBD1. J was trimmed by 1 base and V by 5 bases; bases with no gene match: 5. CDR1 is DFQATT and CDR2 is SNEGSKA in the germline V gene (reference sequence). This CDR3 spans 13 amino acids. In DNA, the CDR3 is TGCAGTGCTTCGAGACAGGGTTCCTACGAGCAGTACTTC. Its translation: CSASRQGSYEQYF.